This T cell receptor beta chain emerged from a study of blood T cell repertoires in COVID-19. About the study: Acute and convalescent COVID-19 specimens originated in the United States, Italy and Spain. In each case, the material was cDNA or gDNA derived from T cells, B-cell-depleted T cells, or PBMCs.

Some clones are missing from TCRdb's copy, which holds only in-frame ones; the method was immunoSEQ multiplex PCR. The sample contains some 170,000 clones, about four fifths of which appear only once. There are a few counts of this clone. CDR1 and CDR2 (germline): SGHVS, FQNEAQ. This CDR3 spans 16 amino acids. The J segment lost 3 bases and the V segment lost 0 bases, leaving 5 bases of the junction unmatched. The specimen was peripheral blood. This chain joins TRBV7-8 and TRBJ1-2, with TRBD1 matching over 9 bases. This TCR came from a woman in her thirties or forties with COVID-19, enrolled during active disease. CDR3 in amino acids: CASSLATGGLDYGYTF. The CDR3 bases are TGTGCCAGCAGCTTAGCGACAGGGGGTTTGGACTATGGCTACACCTTC.